Listed here are 27 T cell receptor beta chains from one sample, sequenced in a study of T cell repertoires in cytomegalovirus infection. TCRdb re-analysed the reads in MiXCR, keeping a single row per CDR3 protein. The sample contains 450,000 to 600,000 distinct CDR3 sequences, 33% of which appear only once. No cognate antigen is known for these TCRs. This specimen was cultured PBMCs, taken from culture after CMV antigen stimulation. The receptors derive from a human donor in good health (CMV status not recorded). Some clones in this sample may be carry-over from other donors' samples.

This chain connects TRBV11-3 to TRBJ2-2, with 10 bases that match TRBD1. V dropped 5 bases and J dropped 9; count of bases not matched to a gene: 9. Germline CDR1 and CDR2: SGHNT and YENEEA. This CDR3 comprises 15 residues. CDR3 sequence reads: CASSTGTGVLRELFF. CDR3 coding DNA: TGTGCCAGCAGCACCGGGACAGGGGTGTTGAGGGAGCTGTTTTTT.

This clonotype was counted ten times or more. The V and J genes are TRBV7-2 and TRBJ2-3, with TRBD2 matching 8 bases. From germline, CDR1 is SGHTA and CDR2 FQGNSA. The V and J ends lost 5 bases and 9 bases, in that order; junction bases with no gene match: 10. The CDR3 has 14 amino acids. CDR3 sequence (DNA): TGTGCCAGCAGCCCGGGGACTAGACGCGGCACGCAGTATTTT. This encodes CASSPGTRRGTQYF.

The V and J genes are TRBV6-2 or TRBV6-3 and TRBJ1-1; maybe TRBD1 (6 bases). Germline V gene data show CDR1 as MNHEY and CDR2 as SVGEGT. The CDR3 is 13 residues long. Trimming took off 3 bases at V and 4 bases at J, with 9 bases between the two ends. The CDR3 bases are TGTGCCAGCAGTTATGACAGGATCACTGAAGCTTTCTTT. It translates to CASSYDRITEAFF.

V and J are TRBV7-2 and TRBJ2-3; no clear D gene. CDR1 and CDR2 from the germline V gene are SGHTA and FQGNSA. The CDR3 length is 15 residues. V was cut by 5 bases and J by 4 bases, with 16 bases left in between. CDR3 DNA: TGTGCCAGCAGCCCAGACGGAGTCGCCCCAGATACGCAGTATTTT. It encodes CASSPDGVAPDTQYF.

This clonotype was detected only a few times. The chain employs TRBV28 and TRBJ1-5, with a tentative D call TRBD1 (6 bases). V was cut by 1 base and J by 4 bases, with 8 bases left in between. CDR3 length: 14 amino acids. Germline V CDR1 and CDR2: MDHEN, SYDVKM. The CDR3 sequence is CASSLSQGNQPQHF. The CDR3 DNA reads as TGTGCCAGCAGTTTATCCCAGGGGAATCAGCCCCAGCATTTT.

This sequence joins TRBV29-1 and TRBJ2-7; D gene ambiguous. The CDR3 has 13 amino acids. Trimming stripped 2 bases from V and 6 bases from J, with 14 bases between. Germline assignment: CDR1 SQVTM and CDR2 ANQGSEA. The CDR3 loop reads CSVETLSYGEQYF. DNA of the CDR3: TGCAGCGTTGAAACGCTGAGTTATGGCGAGCAGTACTTC.

This clonotype has only a few counts. The chain couples TRBV4-1 to TRBJ1-1; D is possibly TRBD1 (6 bases). The CDR3 extends over 18 amino acids. Germline values: CDR1 MGHRA, CDR2 YSYEKL. V was pared by 0 bases and J by 4 bases, with 21 bases between. Here the CDR3 DNA reads TGCGCCAGCAGCCAAGAAGGTGGTGGGGGACAAAAAATCACTGAAGCTTTCTTT. Translating gives CASSQEGGGGQKITEAFF.

The V call is TRBV6-2 or TRBV6-3, the J call TRBJ2-7, with 11 positions matching TRBD2. Germline trimming cut 3 bases from V and 4 bases from J; bases unmatched to any gene: 8. The CDR3 extends over 16 amino acids. Germline CDR1 MNHEY, CDR2 SVGEGT. Here the CDR3 reads CASSYSGSGRVYEQYF. DNA of the CDR3: TGTGCCAGCAGTTATTCCGGTAGCGGGAGGGTATACGAGCAGTACTTC.

The genes are TRBV7-9 and TRBJ2-7; D ambiguous. This CDR3 contains 13 residues. Germline CDR1 is SEHNR and CDR2 is FQNEAQ (reference sequence). CDR3 sequence: CVSSSPESYEQYV. The DNA for the CDR3 is TGTGTCAGCAGCTCACCAGAGTCCTACGAGCAGTACGTC.

This clonotype appeared a few times. This sequence joins TRBV6-5 and TRBJ1-3, with 7 positions matching TRBD1. This CDR3 is built from 18 residues. Trimming removed 2 bases from V and 0 bases from J; junction bases left unmatched: 10. The germline gives CDR1 MNHEY, CDR2 SVGAGI. The CDR3 DNA follows: TGTGCCAGCAGTTACCTCGAACCGGGACAGCACTCTGGAAACACCATATATTTT. This codes for CASSYLEPGQHSGNTIYF.

The table lists this clonotype with a count of one. The V gene is TRBV6-6, the J gene TRBJ2-7; 13 bases map to TRBD2. J gave up 6 bases and V 3 bases, and 5 bases lay outside the gene matches. Germline loops: CDR1 MNHNY, CDR2 SVGAGI (reference sequence). The CDR3 is made up of 15 amino acids. The DNA of the CDR3 is TGTGCCAGCAGTTATACTAGCGGGAGGGCTTCCGAGCAGTACTTC. It specifies CASSYTSGRASEQYF.

This clonotype turned up a few times. The chain employs TRBV7-2 and TRBJ1-4, with 7 bases aligning to TRBD1. The junction had 7 bases not matched to a gene; V was cut back by 3 bases and J by 6 bases. The CDR3 contains 15 residues. CDR1 is SGHTA and CDR2 is FQGNSA in the germline V gene. CDR3 amino acids: CASSFRQGRDEKLFF. The DNA for the CDR3 is TGTGCCAGCAGCTTCCGACAGGGCCGGGATGAAAAACTGTTTTTT. Variable domain in full (rest from reference TRBV7-2 and TRBJ1-4): GAGVSQSPSNKVTEKGKDVELRCDPISGHTALYWYRQSLGQGLEFLIYFQGNSAPDKSGLPSDRFSAERTGGSVSTLTIQRTQQEDSAVYLCASSFRQGRDEKLFFGSGTQLSVL.

The gene calls are TRBV11-2 and TRBJ2-1, with 8 bases matching TRBD2. Trimming took 5 bases from V and 4 from J; bases not matched to a gene: 4. The CDR3 length is 14 residues. The germline V gene encodes CDR1 SGHAT and CDR2 FQNNGV. Written as DNA, the CDR3 is TGTGCCAGCAGCCGTAGCGGGATTTACAATGAGCAGTTCTTC. This encodes CASSRSGIYNEQFF.

Many counts were recorded for this clonotype. The chain links TRBV7-2 to TRBJ1-1, with 7 bases lining up with TRBD1. Germline values: CDR1 SGHTA, CDR2 FQGNSA. J was trimmed by 1 base and V by 5 bases; bases with no gene match: 10. The CDR3 has 16 residues. CDR3 protein: CASSPAADRANTEAFF. In DNA form, the CDR3 reads TGTGCCAGCAGCCCAGCCGCTGACAGGGCGAACACTGAAGCTTTCTTT.

In DNA form, the CDR3 reads TGTGCCAGCAGGCTCGTCGGGCACCCAGGTGGGAATGAGCAGTTCTTC. Its translation is CASRLVGHPGGNEQFF. This chain joins TRBV7-6 and TRBJ2-1; D unclear. Deletions cut 6 bases from V and 7 bases from J, with 22 bases between. This CDR3 spans 16 amino acids. Germline CDR1 and CDR2: SGHVS and FNYEAQ.

This sequence joins TRBV24-1 and TRBJ1-5; no clear D gene. Between the trimmed V and J ends, which lost 3 bases and 6 bases, there was a span of 11 bases. CDR1 and CDR2 (germline): KGHDR, SFDVKD. The CDR3 has 14 amino acids. For the CDR3, the DNA is TGTGCCACCAGTGATCCCAAAGACGGTCAGCCCCAGCATTTT. Translating it yields CATSDPKDGQPQHF.

This clonotype was counted a few times. This chain connects TRBV7-2 to TRBJ2-7, with TRBD2 identical over 7 bases. V dropped 7 bases and J dropped 6; count of bases not matched to a gene: 15. CDR3 length equals 15 residues. Germline V CDR1 and CDR2: SGHTA, FQGNSA. The CDR3: CASTLGTTNSLEQYF. The CDR3 DNA is TGTGCCAGCACCCTCGGGACTACGAATTCGCTCGAGCAGTACTTC.

The chain combines TRBV24-1 with TRBJ2-1, with D possibly being TRBD1 (5 bases). Germline CDR1 reads KGHDR; CDR2 reads SFDVKD. Trimming shortened V by 8 bases and J by 5 bases, and 15 bases separated the two germline ends. CDR3 length equals 14 residues. CDR3 protein: CATTPSGSDNEQFF. The CDR3 DNA is TGTGCCACCACCCCGTCAGGGTCGGACAATGAGCAGTTCTTC.

The chain joins TRBV6-6 to TRBJ2-7, with 14 positions matching TRBD2. Germline CDR1 reads MNHNY; CDR2 reads SVGAGI (reference sequence). The CDR3 contains 15 residues. Unmatched junction bases numbered 5, after V lost 6 bases and J lost 4 bases. CDR3 in amino acids: CASRGLAGGRYEQYF. DNA of the CDR3: TGTGCCAGCAGAGGACTAGCGGGAGGTCGGTACGAGCAGTACTTC.

V usage is TRBV7-2 and J usage is TRBJ1-4; no definite D call. Trimming removed 4 bases at V and 8 bases at J, with 8 bases between. The germline V gene encodes CDR1 SGHTA and CDR2 FQGNSA. The CDR3 extends over 12 amino acids. CDR3 loop: CASSSYGEKLFF. The CDR3 nucleotides are TGTGCCAGCAGCTCTTATGGGGAAAAACTGTTTTTT.

This clonotype occurred a few times. The V call is TRBV28, the J call TRBJ2-3; D is unclear. The CDR3 totals 14 residues. Per germline, CDR1 MDHEN and CDR2 SYDVKM. Trimming took 4 bases from V and 1 from J, leaving 9 bases between them. The CDR3 sequence: CASSYGGRTDTQYF. CDR3 nucleotides: TGTGCCAGCAGTTACGGCGGACGCACAGATACGCAGTATTTT.

This clonotype was counted a single time. The chain combines TRBV7-9 with TRBJ2-1; D unclear. The CDR3 sequence is 16 residues long. V lost 5 bases and J 4 bases, leaving 18 bases between the germline ends. Germline V gene data show CDR1 as SEHNR and CDR2 as FQNEAQ (reference sequence). CDR3 DNA: TGTGCCAGCAGCCATAAGAACCCCCTAATTTACAATGAGCAGTTCTTC. It codes for CASSHKNPLIYNEQFF.

The chain has TRBV20-1 and TRBJ1-3, with TRBD1 identical over 9 bases. The V and J ends lost 1 base and 0 bases, in that order; junction bases with no gene match: 19. There are 21 residues in the CDR3. CDR1 and CDR2 from the germline V gene are DFQATT and SNEGSKA (reference sequence). The CDR3 nucleotides are TGCAGTGCTAGAGGAATCGTCCGTAGGGGACAGGGTGGTGACTCTGGAAACACCATATATTTT. The encoded protein is CSARGIVRRGQGGDSGNTIYF.

The rearrangement links TRBV24-1 to TRBJ2-3; 12 positions agree with TRBD2. The CDR3 has 17 residues. Germline V gene lookup returns CDR1 KGHDR and CDR2 SFDVKD. V gave up 4 bases and J gave up 11 bases; unmatched junction bases: 15. The CDR3, as DNA: TGTGCCACCAGTGAATGGATCTCTAGCGGGAGGGGCGGTATGCAGTATTTT. This codes for CATSEWISSGRGGMQYF.

This clonotype was recorded once. The chain links TRBV6-8 to TRBJ2-7; possible D gene TRBD2, 5 bases. This CDR3 contains 11 residues. V lost 8 bases and J lost 4, with 9 bases in between. Germline lookup yields CDR1 MNHGY and CDR2 SAAAGT. The CDR3 DNA is TGTGCCAGCGACCGAGGGTACGAGCAGTACTTC. Its protein is CASDRGYEQYF.

This clonotype has a count of ten or more. This sequence joins TRBV24-1 and TRBJ2-5, with a possible D match to TRBD1 (7 bases). The V gene lost 3 bases and the J gene lost 1 base, with 14 bases spanning the gap. This CDR3 spans 16 amino acids. The germline V gene has CDR1 KGHDR and CDR2 SFDVKD. The CDR3 protein is CATSDKIRGVQETQYF. The CDR3 bases are TGTGCCACCAGTGATAAAATCAGGGGGGTCCAAGAGACCCAGTACTTC.

This clonotype has just one count. The rearrangement links TRBV9 to TRBJ2-3; tentatively, D is TRBD1 or TRBD2 (5 bases each). Germline CDR1 reads SGDLS; CDR2 reads YYNGEE. V lost 4 bases to trimming and J lost 5 bases, with 11 bases between them. The CDR3 totals 13 residues. This chain's CDR3 is CASSTRDVDTQYF. In DNA, the CDR3 is TGTGCCAGCAGCACCCGGGACGTAGATACGCAGTATTTT.